Detailed here is one TCR beta chain. Sequencing was performed with immunoSEQ multiplex PCR; in TCRdb, only in-frame clones are kept and a portion is missing. The sample records some 450,000 clones, around 91% being singletons. The germline V gene has CDR1 SEHNR and CDR2 FQNEAQ (reference sequence). The CDR3 runs 12 residues. V gave up 1 base and J gave up 10 bases, with 8 bases separating them. Regarding treatment: some 20 received Ad26.COV2.S at low or high dose, single or two shots; 5 received placebo; per-sample allocation not given. Sampling took place 63 days after the first vaccine or placebo injection. In Boston, an adult donor aged 18-55 years took part. This record comes from a study of Ad26.COV2.S vaccination and SARS-CoV-2 variants. For the study at large: By the intramuscular route, Ad26.COV2.S was given once, or twice 56 days apart.

The sequence was collected from a person aged 18-65 years who received the Ad26.COV2.S COVID-19 vaccine or a placebo. This specimen was peripheral blood, taken in a trial of Ad26.COV2.S vaccine versus placebo. The V gene is TRBV7-9, the J gene TRBJ2-1, with unresolved D. Here the CDR3 reads CASSLDVKEQFF. The CDR3 region has the DNA TGTGCCAGCAGCTTAGATGTAAAAGAGCAGTTCTTC.